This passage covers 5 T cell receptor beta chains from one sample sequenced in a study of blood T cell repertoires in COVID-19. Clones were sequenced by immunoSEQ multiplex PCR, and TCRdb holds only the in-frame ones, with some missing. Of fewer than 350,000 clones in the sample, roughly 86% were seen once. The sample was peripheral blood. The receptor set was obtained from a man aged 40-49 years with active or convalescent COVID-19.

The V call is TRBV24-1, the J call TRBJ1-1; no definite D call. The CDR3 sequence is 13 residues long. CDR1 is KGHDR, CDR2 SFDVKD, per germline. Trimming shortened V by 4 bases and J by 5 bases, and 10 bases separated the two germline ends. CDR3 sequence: CATSEGGGTEAFF. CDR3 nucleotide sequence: TGTGCCACCAGTGAGGGCGGAGGGACTGAAGCTTTCTTT.

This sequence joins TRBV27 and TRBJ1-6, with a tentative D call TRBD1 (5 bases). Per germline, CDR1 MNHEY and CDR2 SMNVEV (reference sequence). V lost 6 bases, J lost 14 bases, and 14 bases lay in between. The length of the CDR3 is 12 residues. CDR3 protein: CASRDDSLALHF. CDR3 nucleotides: TGTGCCAGCAGGGACGACAGTTTGGCCCTCCACTTT.

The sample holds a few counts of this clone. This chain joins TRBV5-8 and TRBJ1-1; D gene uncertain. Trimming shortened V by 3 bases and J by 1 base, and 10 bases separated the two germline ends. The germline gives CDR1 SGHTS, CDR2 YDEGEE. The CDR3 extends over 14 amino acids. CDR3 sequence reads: CASSWPDWNTEAFF. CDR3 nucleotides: TGTGCCAGCAGCTGGCCCGACTGGAACACTGAAGCTTTCTTT.

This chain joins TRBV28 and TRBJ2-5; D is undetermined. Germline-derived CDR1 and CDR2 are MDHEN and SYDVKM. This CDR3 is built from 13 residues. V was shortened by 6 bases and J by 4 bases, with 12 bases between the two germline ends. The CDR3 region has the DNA TGTGCCAGCAGCCCCGGCAGGCGAGAGACCCAGTACTTC. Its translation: CASSPGRRETQYF.

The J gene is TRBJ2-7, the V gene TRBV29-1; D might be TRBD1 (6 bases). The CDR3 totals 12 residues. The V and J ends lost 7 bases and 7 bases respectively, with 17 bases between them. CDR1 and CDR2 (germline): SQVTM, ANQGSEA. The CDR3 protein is CSARDTFGEQYF. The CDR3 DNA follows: TGCAGCGCAAGGGACACCTTTGGAGAGCAGTACTTC.